The rows below give T cell receptor beta chains drawn from one sample of a study of T cells in Graves' hyperthyroidism and ophthalmopathy. TCRdb reprocessed the multiplex PCR reads via MiXCR and lists one record per CDR3 protein. Of 700,000 or so distinct CDR3 sequences detected, more than 12% appear once; the ten largest clones hold under 15%. The source material was blood. These receptors were obtained from a woman between 50 and 59 years old with Graves' ophthalmopathy. The CDR3 runs from the conserved cysteine through the conserved F or W. The D gene is left open where the match is weak. For some rows the clone size is stated as once, few or many, or as a class when expanded; others skip it.

clone size: many
J gene: TRBJ1-5
V gene: TRBV5-5
D gene: -
CDR3 protein: CASSLEAGYSNQPQHF
CDR3 DNA: TGTGCCAGCAGCTTGGAGGCAGGGTATAGCAATCAGCCCCAGCATTTT

clone size: -
J gene: TRBJ2-3
V gene: TRBV6-7
D gene: TRBD2
CDR3 protein: CASIETSGRRPLRADTQYF
CDR3 DNA: TGTGCCAGCATTGAGACTAGCGGGAGACGTCCCTTACGAGCAGATACGCAGTATTTT

clone size: many
J gene: TRBJ1-1
V gene: TRBV2
D gene: -
CDR3 protein: CASKNSNRYRSTEAFF
CDR3 DNA: TGTGCCAGCAAAAACAGTAACAGATACCGTTCCACTGAAGCTTTCTTT

clone size: -
J gene: TRBJ2-7
V gene: TRBV5-5
D gene: TRBD2
CDR3 protein: CASSTGTSGSFSYEQYF
CDR3 DNA: TGTGCCAGCAGCACCGGGACTAGCGGGAGTTTCTCCTACGAGCAGTACTTC

clone size: many
J gene: TRBJ2-7
V gene: TRBV20-1
D gene: TRBD1
CDR3 protein: CSARPPGTGMGEQYF
CDR3 DNA: TGCAGTGCTAGGCCCCCCGGGACAGGGATGGGCGAGCAGTACTTC

clone size: -
J gene: TRBJ1-5
V gene: TRBV20-1
D gene: TRBD1
CDR3 protein: CSATRGRGLSTINQPQHF
CDR3 DNA: TGCAGTGCTACCCGGGGCAGGGGGCTTTCAACTATTAATCAGCCCCAGCATTTT

clone size: many
J gene: TRBJ1-1
V gene: TRBV20-1
D gene: -
CDR3 protein: CSAKGWGLTEAFF
CDR3 DNA: TGCAGTGCTAAGGGATGGGGGCTGACTGAAGCTTTCTTT

clone size: -
J gene: TRBJ1-3
V gene: TRBV18
D gene: TRBD1
CDR3 protein: CASSPGQGSTGNTIYF
CDR3 DNA: TGTGCCAGCTCACCCGGACAGGGGTCGACTGGAAACACCATATATTTT

clone size: many
J gene: TRBJ2-2
V gene: TRBV7-3
D gene: -
CDR3 protein: CASSPRVAGELFF
CDR3 DNA: TGTGCCAGCAGCCCCAGGGTAGCCGGGGAGCTGTTTTTT

clone size: many
J gene: TRBJ2-7
V gene: TRBV9
D gene: -
CDR3 protein: CASSVEPTGSYEQYF
CDR3 DNA: TGTGCCAGCAGCGTAGAACCCACAGGGTCCTACGAGCAGTACTTC

clone size: many
J gene: TRBJ2-1
V gene: TRBV27
D gene: -
CDR3 protein: CASSKMKETSSYNEQFF
CDR3 DNA: TGTGCCAGCAGCAAAATGAAAGAAACGAGCTCCTACAATGAGCAGTTCTTC

clone size: many
J gene: TRBJ2-1
V gene: TRBV7-3
D gene: -
CDR3 protein: CASSLMQGPNEQFF
CDR3 DNA: TGTGCCAGCAGCTTAATGCAGGGACCGAATGAGCAGTTCTTC

clone size: -
J gene: TRBJ1-1
V gene: TRBV12-5
D gene: TRBD1
CDR3 protein: CASGRQGDTEAFF
CDR3 DNA: TGTGCTAGTGGAAGACAGGGAGATACTGAAGCTTTCTTT

clone size: many
J gene: TRBJ2-1
V gene: TRBV30
D gene: -
CDR3 protein: CAWREANTYNEQFF
CDR3 DNA: TGTGCCTGGAGAGAGGCGAACACCTACAATGAGCAGTTCTTC

clone size: many
J gene: TRBJ1-2
V gene: TRBV30
D gene: TRBD1
CDR3 protein: CAYNRGTNYGYTF
CDR3 DNA: TGTGCCTATAACAGGGGAACAAACTATGGCTACACCTTC

clone size: many
J gene: TRBJ2-3
V gene: TRBV5-1
D gene: -
CDR3 protein: CASSPLIGLLADTQYF
CDR3 DNA: TGCGCCAGCAGCCCCTTAATTGGTCTTTTGGCAGATACGCAGTATTTT

clone size: -
J gene: TRBJ2-7
V gene: TRBV3-1
D gene: TRBD2
CDR3 protein: CASSQGASGIFEQYF
CDR3 DNA: TGTGCCAGCAGCCAAGGGGCTAGCGGGATTTTCGAGCAGTACTTC

clone size: few
J gene: TRBJ2-7
V gene: TRBV4-2
D gene: -
CDR3 protein: CASSQRWASSYEQYF
CDR3 DNA: TGTGCCAGCAGCCAACGATGGGCTAGCTCCTACGAGCAGTACTTC

clone size: many
J gene: TRBJ1-5
V gene: TRBV5-6
D gene: -
CDR3 protein: CASSTQGGRGEGNQPQHF
CDR3 DNA: TGTGCCAGCAGCACCCAAGGCGGGAGGGGTGAAGGCAATCAGCCCCAGCATTTT

clone size: few
J gene: TRBJ2-7
V gene: TRBV5-5
D gene: -
CDR3 protein: CASSLTRPTGRYNEQYF
CDR3 DNA: TGTGCCAGCAGCTTGACGCGGCCGACAGGGAGGTACAATGAGCAGTACTTC

clone size: -
J gene: TRBJ1-3
V gene: TRBV19
D gene: -
CDR3 protein: CASSSFSGNTIYF
CDR3 DNA: TGTGCCAGTAGTAGCTTCTCTGGAAACACCATATATTTT

clone size: many
J gene: TRBJ2-1
V gene: TRBV28
D gene: TRBD2
CDR3 protein: CASSPSSGGYWGEQFF
CDR3 DNA: TGTGCCAGCAGTCCTTCTAGCGGGGGGTATTGGGGTGAGCAGTTCTTC

clone size: -
J gene: TRBJ1-5
V gene: TRBV7-2
D gene: -
CDR3 protein: CASSAGGGAVQPQHF
CDR3 DNA: TGTGCCAGCAGCGCCGGGGGGGGGGCGGTTCAGCCCCAGCATTTT

clone size: many
J gene: TRBJ2-7
V gene: TRBV7-2
D gene: -
CDR3 protein: CASSLISGSMGEQYF
CDR3 DNA: TGTGCCAGCAGCTTAATATCCGGGAGCATGGGCGAGCAGTACTTC

clone size: once
J gene: TRBJ1-1
V gene: TRBV6-2/TRBV6-3
D gene: TRBD1
CDR3 protein: CASSFGTGVKAFF
CDR3 DNA: TGTGCCAGCAGTTTTGGGACAGGGGTCAAAGCTTTCTTT

clone size: -
J gene: TRBJ2-7
V gene: TRBV4-1
D gene: TRBD2
CDR3 protein: CASSLAQGGIYEQYF
CDR3 DNA: TGCGCCAGCAGCCTGGCCCAGGGAGGGATCTACGAGCAGTACTTC

clone size: many
J gene: TRBJ2-1
V gene: TRBV28
D gene: -
CDR3 protein: CASTLGVEQFF
CDR3 DNA: TGTGCCAGCACCCTTGGGGTTGAGCAGTTCTTC

clone size: -
J gene: TRBJ2-3
V gene: TRBV12-3/TRBV12-4
D gene: -
CDR3 protein: CASNGMAGNTDTQYF
CDR3 DNA: TGTGCCAGCAACGGAATGGCGGGAAACACAGATACGCAGTATTTT

clone size: once
J gene: TRBJ2-2
V gene: TRBV9
D gene: -
CDR3 protein: CASSVNRGLGELFF
CDR3 DNA: TGTGCCAGCAGCGTCAATCGGGGCCTGGGGGAGCTGTTTTTT

clone size: few
J gene: TRBJ1-1
V gene: TRBV4-3
D gene: -
CDR3 protein: CASSQVGGENTEAFF
CDR3 DNA: TGCGCCAGCAGCCAAGTGGGGGGAGAGAACACTGAAGCTTTCTTT

clone size: many
J gene: TRBJ2-7
V gene: TRBV7-8
D gene: TRBD1
CDR3 protein: CASRTGTGSYEQYF
CDR3 DNA: TGTGCCAGCAGAACCGGGACAGGGAGCTACGAGCAGTACTTC

clone size: many
J gene: TRBJ2-4
V gene: TRBV28
D gene: -
CDR3 protein: CAIRAGLLASKNIQYF
CDR3 DNA: TGTGCCATCCGTGCGGGGCTGCTTGCGTCCAAAAACATTCAGTACTTC

clone size: many
J gene: TRBJ1-5
V gene: TRBV28
D gene: TRBD1
CDR3 protein: CASSLGQGTQPQHF
CDR3 DNA: TGTGCCAGCAGTTTAGGACAGGGTACGCAGCCCCAGCATTTT

clone size: many
J gene: TRBJ2-7
V gene: TRBV11-2
D gene: TRBD2
CDR3 protein: CASSLFRGRDNEQYF
CDR3 DNA: TGTGCCAGCAGCTTATTTCGGGGGAGGGATAACGAGCAGTACTTC

clone size: many
J gene: TRBJ2-1
V gene: TRBV5-1
D gene: -
CDR3 protein: CASSSGTGLDEQFF
CDR3 DNA: TGCGCCAGCAGCTCGGGCACAGGGCTTGATGAGCAGTTCTTC

clone size: few
J gene: TRBJ2-1
V gene: TRBV15
D gene: TRBD2
CDR3 protein: CATSRLGLAGVNEQFF
CDR3 DNA: TGTGCCACCAGCAGACTGGGACTAGCTGGGGTCAATGAGCAGTTCTTC

clone size: many
J gene: TRBJ2-1
V gene: TRBV15
D gene: TRBD2
CDR3 protein: CATSRDSGRVYNEQFF
CDR3 DNA: TGTGCCACCAGCAGAGATAGCGGGAGGGTCTACAATGAGCAGTTCTTC

clone size: few
J gene: TRBJ2-7
V gene: TRBV11-2
D gene: TRBD2
CDR3 protein: CASSLARLASYEQYF
CDR3 DNA: TGTGCCAGCAGCTTAGCAAGACTAGCGTCCTACGAGCAGTACTTC

clone size: many
J gene: TRBJ2-7
V gene: TRBV5-1
D gene: -
CDR3 protein: CASRGDGSYEQYF
CDR3 DNA: TGCGCCAGCAGGGGAGACGGGTCCTACGAGCAGTACTTC

clone size: many
J gene: TRBJ2-7
V gene: TRBV11-2
D gene: TRBD2
CDR3 protein: CASSLLGLGFGEQYF
CDR3 DNA: TGTGCCAGCAGCCTTTTGGGACTAGGGTTTGGGGAGCAGTACTTC

clone size: -
J gene: TRBJ2-7
V gene: TRBV7-2
D gene: TRBD2
CDR3 protein: CASSLGTSGKVYEQYF
CDR3 DNA: TGTGCCAGCAGCTTAGGGACTAGCGGGAAAGTCTACGAGCAGTACTTC

clone size: few
J gene: TRBJ2-7
V gene: TRBV5-1
D gene: -
CDR3 protein: CASGRLGGYEQYF
CDR3 DNA: TGCGCCAGTGGACGTCTAGGCGGCTACGAGCAGTACTTC

clone size: many
J gene: TRBJ2-5
V gene: TRBV28
D gene: TRBD2
CDR3 protein: CASSIGTSRARTQYF
CDR3 DNA: TGTGCCAGCAGTATCGGGACTAGCCGGGCTCGGACCCAGTACTTC

clone size: few
J gene: TRBJ2-3
V gene: TRBV6-2/TRBV6-3
D gene: -
CDR3 protein: CASSYTGLGHSSTDTQYF
CDR3 DNA: TGTGCCAGCAGTTACACCGGCCTTGGACATTCTAGCACAGATACGCAGTATTTT

clone size: many
J gene: TRBJ2-7
V gene: TRBV3-1
D gene: -
CDR3 protein: CASSHRGRQYF
CDR3 DNA: TGTGCCAGCAGCCACAGGGGACGGCAGTACTTC

clone size: -
J gene: TRBJ2-5
V gene: TRBV4-3
D gene: TRBD2
CDR3 protein: CASSQAGTTQETQYF
CDR3 DNA: TGCGCCAGCAGCCAAGCCGGGACTACCCAAGAGACCCAGTACTTC

clone size: many
J gene: TRBJ2-7
V gene: TRBV7-8
D gene: -
CDR3 protein: CASSFETLWTVNTYEQYF
CDR3 DNA: TGTGCCAGCAGCTTCGAGACCCTCTGGACAGTAAATACCTACGAGCAGTACTTC

clone size: many
J gene: TRBJ2-4
V gene: TRBV5-1
D gene: TRBD2
CDR3 protein: CASSLETSGRAKNIQYF
CDR3 DNA: TGCGCCAGCAGCTTGGAAACTAGCGGGAGGGCCAAAAACATTCAGTACTTC

clone size: -
J gene: TRBJ2-2
V gene: TRBV24-1
D gene: -
CDR3 protein: CATSDQGSGELFF
CDR3 DNA: TGTGCCACCAGTGATCAGGGTTCCGGGGAGCTGTTTTTT

clone size: -
J gene: TRBJ2-1
V gene: TRBV7-6
D gene: -
CDR3 protein: CASSLVLARRSYNEQFF
CDR3 DNA: TGTGCCAGCAGCTTAGTTTTGGCGCGGCGCTCCTACAATGAGCAGTTCTTC

clone size: many
J gene: TRBJ1-1
V gene: TRBV28
D gene: -
CDR3 protein: CAIHRANTEAFF
CDR3 DNA: TGTGCCATCCACAGGGCGAACACTGAAGCTTTCTTT

clone size: many
J gene: TRBJ1-5
V gene: TRBV12-3/TRBV12-4
D gene: -
CDR3 protein: CASSDRNSNQPQHF
CDR3 DNA: TGTGCCAGCAGTGACAGGAATAGCAATCAGCCCCAGCATTTT

clone size: many
J gene: TRBJ2-7
V gene: TRBV12-3/TRBV12-4
D gene: -
CDR3 protein: CASSRRYEQYF
CDR3 DNA: TGTGCCAGCAGTCGTAGGTACGAGCAGTACTTC

clone size: many
J gene: TRBJ1-1
V gene: TRBV6-2/TRBV6-3
D gene: TRBD1
CDR3 protein: CASSFSPRDRGLAGTEAFF
CDR3 DNA: TGTGCCAGCAGTTTTTCCCCCAGGGACAGGGGGCTCGCAGGCACTGAAGCTTTCTTT

clone size: -
J gene: TRBJ1-4
V gene: TRBV29-1
D gene: TRBD1
CDR3 protein: CSVGTGNEKLFF
CDR3 DNA: TGCAGCGTAGGGACAGGGAATGAAAAACTGTTTTTT